This entry lists 27 T cell receptor beta chains sequenced from one sample in a study of post-analysis software for immune sequencing data. Study-level findings and limits: A few TRBV segments appeared more often in patients than in controls, and TRBV5-6, TRBV5-1 and TRBV20-1 were among these.

The authors incorporated unique molecular identifiers into the TCR beta cDNA libraries. TCRdb itself ran the PCR reads through MiXCR, one entry per CDR3 protein. Of almost 700,000 distinct CDR3 sequences listed, over 45% are singletons. These receptors have no identified antigens. Material: blood. These receptors were obtained from a girl aged 2 to 10 with multiple sclerosis.

The chain links TRBV24-1 to TRBJ2-1; weak D call: TRBD1 (6 bases). V gave up 3 bases and J gave up 5 bases, with 13 bases separating them. The germline CDR1 and CDR2 sequences are KGHDR and SFDVKD. This CDR3 has 15 residues. Written as DNA, the CDR3 is TGTGCCACCAGTGATGTAGGGCAGGGGAACAATGAGCAGTTCTTC. This encodes CATSDVGQGNNEQFF.

This clonotype was detected only once. This chain connects TRBV20-1 to TRBJ2-3; 9 positions agree with TRBD2. Germline CDR1 reads DFQATT; CDR2 reads SNEGSKA (reference sequence). J gave up 1 base and V 3 bases, and 8 bases lay outside the gene matches. CDR3 length: 16 amino acids. In nucleotides, the CDR3 is TGCAGTGCTAGTTCAGCCGGACTAGCGCGCACAGATACGCAGTATTTT. It codes for CSASSAGLARTDTQYF.

The J gene is TRBJ1-1, the V gene TRBV6-5; 8 bases agree with TRBD1. The trim removed 0 bases at V and 4 bases at J, leaving 1 base unmatched. Germline V gene sequence: CDR1 MNHEY, CDR2 SVGAGI. This CDR3 is 14 amino acids long. CDR3: CASSYSGTGTEAFF. CDR3 bases: TGTGCCAGCAGTTACTCAGGGACAGGCACTGAAGCTTTCTTT.

This clonotype was seen a handful of times. The J gene is TRBJ1-1, the V gene TRBV28; D gene uncertain. There are 11 residues in the CDR3. Germline CDR1 is MDHEN and CDR2 is SYDVKM. The V end lost 6 bases, the J end lost 0 bases, and 2 bases lay between the germline ends. CDR3 DNA: TGTGCCAGCAGGGTGAACACTGAAGCTTTCTTT. Translating gives CASRVNTEAFF.

The V call is TRBV20-1, the J call TRBJ2-5; D might be TRBD2 (6 bases). Germline lookup yields CDR1 DFQATT and CDR2 SNEGSKA (reference sequence). The CDR3 runs 13 residues. Trimming took off 1 base at V and 5 bases at J, with 11 bases between the two ends. CDR3 in amino acids: CSARGAGRETQYF. The CDR3 region has the DNA TGCAGTGCTAGAGGCGCAGGGAGGGAGACCCAGTACTTC.

The V and J genes are TRBV7-9 and TRBJ2-5; TRBD2 is a possible D gene (6 bases). The better agreement between TRBJ2-7 and the DNA end casts doubt on the J call. This CDR3 comprises 14 residues. Germline V gene data show CDR1 as SEHNR and CDR2 as FQNEAQ (reference sequence). DNA for the CDR3: TGTGCCAGCAGCTTTGAAGCGGAGGGGTACGAGCAGTACTTC. As protein: CASSFEAEGYEQYF.

CDR3 residues: CASSLQGGTAEAFF. DNA of the CDR3: TGTGCCAGCAGCTTACAGGGGGGGACAGCCGAAGCTTTCTTT. The V call is TRBV11-2, the J call TRBJ1-1; the match to TRBD1 covers 7 bases. With 2 bases clipped from V and 8 bases from J, the junction kept 8 bases outside the gene matches. This CDR3 comprises 14 residues. Germline V gene data show CDR1 as SGHAT and CDR2 as FQNNGV. Variable domain in full (rest from reference TRBV11-2 and TRBJ1-1): EAGVAQSPRYKIIEKRQSVAFWCNPISGHATLYWYQQILGQGPKLLIQFQNNGVVDDSQLPKDRFSAERLKGVDSTLKIQPAKLEDSAVYLCASSLQGGTAEAFFGQGTRLTVV.

The chain joins TRBV20-1 to TRBJ2-1; 7 nucleotides align to TRBD1. Per germline, CDR1 DFQATT and CDR2 SNEGSKA (reference sequence). The CDR3 runs 14 residues. The V segment lost 5 bases and the J segment 4 bases; nucleotides outside the gene matches: 8. The CDR3 DNA follows: TGCAGTGCTCCCAGACAGGGTCAATACAATGAGCAGTTCTTC. Amino acids: CSAPRQGQYNEQFF.

This chain joins TRBV10-1 and TRBJ2-1; no clear D gene. Germline V lookup: CDR1 WNHNN, CDR2 SYGVQD (reference sequence). This CDR3 spans 11 amino acids. V was trimmed by 3 bases and J by 8 bases, leaving 5 bases between them. The CDR3 reads CASSDLDEQFF. CDR3 DNA sequence: TGCGCCAGCAGTGACTTGGATGAGCAGTTCTTC.

There are a few counts of this clonotype. V and J are TRBV29-1 and TRBJ1-2; D not resolved. Trimming shortened V by 4 bases and J by 8 bases, and 11 bases separated the two germline ends. The CDR3 has 11 residues. Per the germline V gene, CDR1 is SQVTM and CDR2 is ANQGSEA. CDR3 protein: CSVGSTEGYTF. DNA for the CDR3: TGCAGCGTTGGGAGTACCGAAGGCTACACCTTC.

The V gene is TRBV27, the J gene TRBJ2-3; 15 bases match TRBD2. Trimming removed 5 bases from V and 2 bases from J; junction bases left unmatched: 5. Per germline, CDR1 MNHEY and CDR2 SMNVEV (reference sequence). The CDR3 is made up of 17 amino acids. CDR3 sequence: CASSPGTSGGSTDTQYF. Written as DNA, the CDR3 is TGTGCCAGCAGTCCCGGGACTAGCGGGGGGTCCACAGATACGCAGTATTTT.

A word on this clonotype: A read error may account for a junction end that differs from germline. The V gene is TRBV12-3 or TRBV12-4, the J gene TRBJ2-1; 9 positions match TRBD1. This CDR3 contains 17 residues. CDR3 DNA sequence: TGCGCCAGCAGTTTAAGGGTCCGGGACAGGGAGGGGAATGAGCAGTTCTTC. Protein: CASSLRVRDREGNEQFF.

This clonotype occurred once. The chain is built from TRBV6-6 and TRBJ1-2; no clear D gene. V lost 8 bases and J lost 4, with 17 bases in between. Looked up from germline, CDR1 is MNHNY and CDR2 is SVGAGI (reference sequence). The CDR3 is 14 amino acids. The CDR3 loop reads CASSPYGPGYGYTF. The CDR3 nucleotides are TGTGCCAGCTCCCCTTATGGTCCGGGCTATGGCTACACCTTC.

The gene calls are TRBV20-1 and TRBJ2-7; 12 positions agree with TRBD2. The J call may be faulty, since TRBJ2-5 better matches the DNA end. The germline V gene has CDR1 DFQATT and CDR2 SNEGSKA (reference sequence). The CDR3 is 14 residues long. As DNA, the CDR3 is TGCAGTGCTAGCACTAGCGGGAGGTCTCAGACCCAGTACTTC. As protein: CSASTSGRSQTQYF.

This clonotype has just one count. CDR3 sequence reads: CASGLSTSGRYSADTQYF. The CDR3 nucleotides are TGTGCTAGTGGTTTGTCGACTAGCGGGAGGTACAGTGCAGATACGCAGTATTTT. The V call is TRBV12-5, the J call TRBJ2-3, with 13 bases aligning to TRBD2. V dropped 2 bases and J dropped 4; count of bases not matched to a gene: 9. CDR1 and CDR2 from the germline V gene are LGHNT and FRNRAP. The CDR3 is 18 amino acids. The full variable domain, completed using reference TRBV12-5 and TRBJ2-3, is DARVTQTPRHKVTEMGQEVTMRCQPILGHNTVFWYRQTMMQGLELLAYFRNRAPLDDSGMPKDRFSAEMPDATLATLKIQPSEPRDSAVYFCASGLSTSGRYSADTQYFGPGTRLTVL.

The chain uses TRBV5-1 and TRBJ2-7; TRBD1 aligns across 7 bases. The CDR3 runs to 13 residues. CDR1 and CDR2 from the germline V gene are SGHRS and YFSETQ. V was pared by 4 bases and J by 5 bases, with 6 bases of the junction left unmatched. CDR3 sequence: CASSLGQRDEQYF. The CDR3 nucleotides read TGCGCCAGCAGCCTGGGACAGAGGGACGAGCAGTACTTC.

The rearrangement links TRBV11-2 to TRBJ1-2, with D hard to call. The CDR3 length is 13 residues. Trimming stripped 1 base from V and 6 bases from J, with 9 bases between. Per germline, CDR1 SGHAT and CDR2 FQNNGV. The CDR3 region is CASSLVKGDGYTF. The CDR3 DNA is TGTGCCAGCAGCTTAGTAAAGGGTGATGGCTACACCTTC.

For this clonotype: Germline and junction disagree at one end, which may indicate a read error. This chain uses TRBV29-1 with TRBJ1-1; weak D call: TRBD1 (5 bases). This CDR3 is 13 amino acids long. The V gene's germline CDR1 is SQVTM and CDR2 ANQGSEA. CDR3 coding DNA: TGCAGCGTGGAAGAGGGGTTTGTCACTGAAGCTTTCTTT. Translating it yields CSVEEGFVTEAFF.

The chain couples TRBV29-1 to TRBJ2-3; the D is unclear. CDR1 is SQVTM, CDR2 ANQGSEA, per germline. The CDR3 runs 14 residues. V dropped 6 bases and J dropped 7 bases, with 20 bases sitting between them. The CDR3 bases are TGCAGCGTCCATGGAGCTGTAGGGTCAAATACGCAGTATTTT. Translating gives CSVHGAVGSNTQYF.

This clonotype was observed a handful of times. The chain has TRBV20-1 and TRBJ2-4; D may be TRBD2 (6 bases). Germline CDR1 is DFQATT and CDR2 is SNEGSKA (reference sequence). The CDR3 spans 14 residues. V was clipped by 5 bases and J by 5 bases, with 16 bases between them. The CDR3: CSADGGRPQNIQYF. CDR3 nucleotide sequence: TGCAGTGCTGACGGGGGTCGACCCCAAAACATTCAGTACTTC.

This clonotype was detected a few times. CDR3 nucleotide sequence: TGTGCCAGCAGTTACAATCCCGGGGGGCCCCAGCATTTT. Translation: CASSYNPGGPQHF. The rearrangement uses TRBV6-2 or TRBV6-3 and TRBJ1-5, with a possible D match to TRBD1 (5 bases). The CDR3 spans 13 residues. The V and J ends lost 2 bases and 9 bases respectively, with 11 bases between them. Germline assignment: CDR1 MNHEY and CDR2 SVGEGT.

This sequence joins TRBV6-5 and TRBJ2-1; D call uncertain. The CDR3 sequence is 15 residues long. From germline, CDR1 is MNHEY and CDR2 SVGAGI. Between the trimmed V and J ends, which lost 2 bases and 0 bases, there was a span of 8 bases. CDR3 region: CASSYEESSYNEQFF. DNA for the CDR3: TGTGCCAGCAGTTACGAGGAGAGCTCCTACAATGAGCAGTTCTTC.

J is TRBJ2-3 and V is TRBV7-3; the match to TRBD2 covers 16 bases. Germline V gene lookup returns CDR1 SGHTA and CDR2 FQGTGA. Trimming removed 4 bases from V and 4 bases from J; junction bases left unmatched: 8. The CDR3 covers 18 residues. The CDR3 bases are TGTGCCAGCAGCTCTCAGGGGACTAGCGGGAGGGAGGCAGATACGCAGTATTTT. Translation gives CASSSQGTSGREADTQYF.

This clonotype was detected a few times. The chain has TRBV20-1 and TRBJ1-4, with D maybe TRBD1 (6 bases). The CDR3 is made up of 14 amino acids. Germline CDR1 reads DFQATT; CDR2 reads SNEGSKA (reference sequence). The V gene lost 3 bases and the J gene lost 5 bases, with 13 bases spanning the gap. In nucleotides, the CDR3 is TGCAGTGCTAGTGACAGGATCCTGAATGAAAAACTGTTTTTT. Amino acids: CSASDRILNEKLFF.

The chain couples TRBV6-5 to TRBJ2-1; the match to TRBD2 covers 8 bases. The CDR3 is 16 amino acids. Unmatched junction bases numbered 5, after V lost 2 bases and J lost 2 bases. Germline loops: CDR1 MNHEY, CDR2 SVGAGI. The CDR3 DNA reads TGTGCCAGCAGTTACATCTCCGGGGGGGCCTACAATGAGCAGTTCTTC. Protein sequence: CASSYISGGAYNEQFF.

This sequence joins TRBV10-1 and TRBJ1-5, with no clear D. Trimming stripped 3 bases from V and 4 bases from J, with 4 bases between. The CDR3 runs 12 residues. Germline V gene lookup returns CDR1 WNHNN and CDR2 SYGVQD (reference sequence). As DNA, the CDR3 is TGCGCCAGCAGTGACTATAATCAGCCCCAGCATTTT. Amino acid sequence: CASSDYNQPQHF.

The gene calls are TRBV5-5 and TRBJ2-5; possibly TRBD1 for D (6 bases). TRBJ2-1 explains the end of the DNA better; the J call may be wrong. Germline values: CDR1 SGHKS, CDR2 YYEKEE (reference sequence). CDR3 size: 17 residues. In DNA, the CDR3 is TGTGCCAGCAGCTTGGGGGTCGGGACGGACAGCCAAGAGACCCAGTTCTTC. Protein: CASSLGVGTDSQETQFF.